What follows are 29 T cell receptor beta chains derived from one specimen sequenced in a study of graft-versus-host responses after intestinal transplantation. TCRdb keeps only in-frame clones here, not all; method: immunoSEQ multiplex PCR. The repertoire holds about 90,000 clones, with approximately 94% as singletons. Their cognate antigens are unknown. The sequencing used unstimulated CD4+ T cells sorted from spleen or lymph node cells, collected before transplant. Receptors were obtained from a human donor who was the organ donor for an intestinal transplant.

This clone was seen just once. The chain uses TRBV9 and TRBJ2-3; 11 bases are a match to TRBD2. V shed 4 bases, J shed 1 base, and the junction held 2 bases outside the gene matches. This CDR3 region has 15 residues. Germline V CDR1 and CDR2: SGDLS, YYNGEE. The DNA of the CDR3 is TGTGCCAGCAGCCTGGGACTAGCGGGCACAGATACGCAGTATTTT. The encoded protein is CASSLGLAGTDTQYF.

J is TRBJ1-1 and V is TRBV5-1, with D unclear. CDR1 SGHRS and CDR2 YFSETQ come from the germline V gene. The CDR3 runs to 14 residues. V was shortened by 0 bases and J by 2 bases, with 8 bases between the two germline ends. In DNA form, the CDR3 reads TGCGCCAGCAGCTTGGCACAGATCAACACTGAAGCTTTCTTT. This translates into CASSLAQINTEAFF.

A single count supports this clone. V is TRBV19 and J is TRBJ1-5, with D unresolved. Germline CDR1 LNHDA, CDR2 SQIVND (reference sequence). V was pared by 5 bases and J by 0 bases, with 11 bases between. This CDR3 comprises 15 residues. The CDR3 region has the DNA TGTGCCAGTAGTTACAACGGGAATAGCAATCAGCCCCAGCATTTT. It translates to CASSYNGNSNQPQHF.

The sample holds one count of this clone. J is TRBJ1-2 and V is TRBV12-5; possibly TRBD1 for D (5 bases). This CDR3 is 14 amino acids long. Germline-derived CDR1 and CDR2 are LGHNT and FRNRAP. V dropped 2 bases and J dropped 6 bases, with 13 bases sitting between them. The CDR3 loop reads CASGLFGGWDGYTF. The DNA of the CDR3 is TGTGCTAGTGGTTTGTTCGGGGGTTGGGATGGCTACACCTTC.

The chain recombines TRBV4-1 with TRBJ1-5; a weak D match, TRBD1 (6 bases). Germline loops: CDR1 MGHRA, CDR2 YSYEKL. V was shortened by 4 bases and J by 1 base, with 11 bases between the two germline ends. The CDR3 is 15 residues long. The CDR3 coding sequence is TGCGCCAGCAGCCGGCAAACAGGGAGCAATCAGCCCCAGCATTTT. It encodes CASSRQTGSNQPQHF.

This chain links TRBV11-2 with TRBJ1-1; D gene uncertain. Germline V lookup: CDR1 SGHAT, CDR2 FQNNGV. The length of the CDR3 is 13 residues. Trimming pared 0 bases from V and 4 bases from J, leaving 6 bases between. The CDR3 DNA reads TGTGCCAGCAGCTTAGATCGTCTCACTGAAGCTTTCTTT. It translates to CASSLDRLTEAFF. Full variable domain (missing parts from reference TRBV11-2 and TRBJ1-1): EAGVAQSPRYKIIEKRQSVAFWCNPISGHATLYWYQQILGQGPKLLIQFQNNGVVDDSQLPKDRFSAERLKGVDSTLKIQPAKLEDSAVYLCASSLDRLTEAFFGQGTRLTVV.

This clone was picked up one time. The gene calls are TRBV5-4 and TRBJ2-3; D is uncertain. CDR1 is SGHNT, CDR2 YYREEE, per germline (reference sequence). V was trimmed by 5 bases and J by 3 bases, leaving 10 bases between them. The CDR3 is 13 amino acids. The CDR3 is CASRSMGTDTQYF. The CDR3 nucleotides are TGTGCCAGCAGGTCGATGGGGACAGATACGCAGTATTTT. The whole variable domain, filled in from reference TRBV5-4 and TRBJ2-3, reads ETGVTQSPTHLIKTRGQQVTLRCSSQSGHNTVSWYQQALGQGPQFIFQYYREEENGRGNFPPRFSGLQFPNYSSELNVNALELDDSALYLCASRSMGTDTQYFGPGTRLTVL.

The CDR3 reads CAGKTVQDTEAFF. CDR3 coding DNA: TGTGCCGGCAAGACAGTCCAGGACACTGAAGCTTTCTTT. The chain carries TRBV10-3 and TRBJ1-1; TRBD1 might be the D (5 bases). V was pared by 11 bases and J by 3 bases, with 16 bases between. This CDR3 comprises 13 residues. The germline gives CDR1 ENHRY, CDR2 SYGVKD.

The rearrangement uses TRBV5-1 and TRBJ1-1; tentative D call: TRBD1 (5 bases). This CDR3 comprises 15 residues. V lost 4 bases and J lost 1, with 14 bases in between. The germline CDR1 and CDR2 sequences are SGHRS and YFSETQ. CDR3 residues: CASSIRQPANTEAFF. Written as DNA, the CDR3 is TGCGCCAGCAGCATACGACAGCCAGCGAACACTGAAGCTTTCTTT.

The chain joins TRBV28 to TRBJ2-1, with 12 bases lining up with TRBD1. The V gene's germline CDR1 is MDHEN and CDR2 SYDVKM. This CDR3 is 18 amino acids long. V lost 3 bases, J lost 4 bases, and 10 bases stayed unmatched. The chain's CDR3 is CASSFRDRGRGSYNEQFF. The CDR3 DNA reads TGTGCCAGCAGTTTTAGGGACAGGGGGCGCGGGTCTTACAATGAGCAGTTCTTC.

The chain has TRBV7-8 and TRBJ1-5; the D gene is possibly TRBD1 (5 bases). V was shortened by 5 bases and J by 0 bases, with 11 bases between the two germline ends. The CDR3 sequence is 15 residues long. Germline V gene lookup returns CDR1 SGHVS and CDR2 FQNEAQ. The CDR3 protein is CASSPRDVSNQPQHF. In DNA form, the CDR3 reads TGTGCCAGCAGCCCCCGGGACGTTAGCAATCAGCCCCAGCATTTT. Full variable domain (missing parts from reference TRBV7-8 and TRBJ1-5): GAGVSQSPRYKVAKRGQDVALRCDPISGHVSLFWYQQALGQGPEFLTYFQNEAQLDKSGLPSDRFFAERPEGSVSTLKIQRTQQEDSAVYLCASSPRDVSNQPQHFGDGTRLSIL.

CDR3 bases: TGTGCCAGCAGTCAAAATTACGGCGTGACCTACGAGCAGTACTTC. This encodes CASSQNYGVTYEQYF. The genes are TRBV7-2 and TRBJ2-7; D is undetermined. V shed 6 bases and J shed 2 bases, with 17 bases lying between them. The CDR3 runs 15 residues. Looked up from germline, CDR1 is SGHTA and CDR2 is FQGNSA. The complete variable domain, with remaining parts taken from reference TRBV7-2 and TRBJ2-7, reads GAGVSQSPSNKVTEKGKDVELRCDPISGHTALYWYRQSLGQGLEFLIYFQGNSAPDKSGLPSDRFSAERTGGSVSTLTIQRTQQEDSAVYLCASSQNYGVTYEQYFGPGTRLTVT.

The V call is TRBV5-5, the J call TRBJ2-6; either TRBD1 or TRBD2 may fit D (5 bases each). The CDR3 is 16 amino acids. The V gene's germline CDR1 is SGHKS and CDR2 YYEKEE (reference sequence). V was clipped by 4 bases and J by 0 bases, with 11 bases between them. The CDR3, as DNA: TGTGCCAGCAGCCCGGGACCGCGCTCTGGGGCCAACGTCCTGACTTTC. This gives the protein CASSPGPRSGANVLTF.

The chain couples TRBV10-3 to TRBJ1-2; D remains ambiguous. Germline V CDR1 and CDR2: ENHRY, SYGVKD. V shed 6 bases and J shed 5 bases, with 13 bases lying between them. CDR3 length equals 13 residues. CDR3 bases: TGTGCCATCAGGGCCTTTCTGGGGTATGGCTACACCTTC. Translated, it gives CAIRAFLGYGYTF.

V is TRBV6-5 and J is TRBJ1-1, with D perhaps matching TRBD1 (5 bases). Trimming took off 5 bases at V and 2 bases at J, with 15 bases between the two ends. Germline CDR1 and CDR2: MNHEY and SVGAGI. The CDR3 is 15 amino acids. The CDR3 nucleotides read TGTGCCAGCAGTGTCAAGGGGAGTTTTAACACTGAAGCTTTCTTT. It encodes CASSVKGSFNTEAFF.

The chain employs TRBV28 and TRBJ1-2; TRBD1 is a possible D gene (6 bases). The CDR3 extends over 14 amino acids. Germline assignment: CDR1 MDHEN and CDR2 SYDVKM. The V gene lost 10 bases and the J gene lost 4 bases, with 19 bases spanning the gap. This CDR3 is CATTEGGAGYGYTF. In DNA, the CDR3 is TGTGCCACCACTGAGGGGGGGGCTGGCTATGGCTACACCTTC.

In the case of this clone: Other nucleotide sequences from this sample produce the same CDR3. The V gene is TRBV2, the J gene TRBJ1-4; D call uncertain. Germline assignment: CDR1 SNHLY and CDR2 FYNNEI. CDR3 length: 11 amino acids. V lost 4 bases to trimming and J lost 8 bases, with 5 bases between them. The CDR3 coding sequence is TGTGCCAGCAGTGTATGGGAAAAACTGTTTTTT. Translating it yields CASSVWEKLFF.

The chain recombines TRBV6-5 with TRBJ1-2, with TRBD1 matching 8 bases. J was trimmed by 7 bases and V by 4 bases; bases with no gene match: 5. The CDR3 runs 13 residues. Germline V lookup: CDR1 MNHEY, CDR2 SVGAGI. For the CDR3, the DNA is TGTGCCAGCAGTTTTGTGGACAGGGCTGGCTACACCTTC. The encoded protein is CASSFVDRAGYTF.

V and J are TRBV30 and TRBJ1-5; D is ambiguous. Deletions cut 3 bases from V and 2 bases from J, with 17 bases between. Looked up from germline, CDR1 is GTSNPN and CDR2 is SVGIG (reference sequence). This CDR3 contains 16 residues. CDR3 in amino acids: CAWSPTAGDGNQPQHF. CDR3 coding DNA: TGTGCCTGGAGCCCAACCGCGGGTGATGGCAATCAGCCCCAGCATTTT.

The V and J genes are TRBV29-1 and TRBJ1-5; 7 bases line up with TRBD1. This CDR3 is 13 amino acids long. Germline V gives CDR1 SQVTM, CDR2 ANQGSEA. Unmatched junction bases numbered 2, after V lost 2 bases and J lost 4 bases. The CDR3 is CSVETGVNQPQHF. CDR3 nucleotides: TGCAGCGTTGAAACAGGGGTGAATCAGCCCCAGCATTTT.

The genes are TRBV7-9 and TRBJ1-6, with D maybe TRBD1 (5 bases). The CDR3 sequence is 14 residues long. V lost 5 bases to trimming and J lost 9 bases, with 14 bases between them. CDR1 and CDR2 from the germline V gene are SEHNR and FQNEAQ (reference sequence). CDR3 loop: CASSPIAQGSPLHF. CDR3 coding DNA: TGTGCCAGCAGCCCGATCGCGCAGGGTTCACCCCTCCACTTT.

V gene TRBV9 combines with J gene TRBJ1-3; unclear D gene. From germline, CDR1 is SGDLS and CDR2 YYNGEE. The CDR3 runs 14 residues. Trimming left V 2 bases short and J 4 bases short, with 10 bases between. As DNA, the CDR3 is TGTGCCAGCAGCGTTGACCTTGGGGGAAACACCATATATTTT. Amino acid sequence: CASSVDLGGNTIYF.

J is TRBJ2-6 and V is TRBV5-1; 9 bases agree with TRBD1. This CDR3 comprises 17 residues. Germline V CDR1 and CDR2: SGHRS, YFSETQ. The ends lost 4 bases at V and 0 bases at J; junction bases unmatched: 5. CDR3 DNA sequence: TGCGCCAGCAGCCTGGGACAGGGAGGCTCTGGGGCCAACGTCCTGACTTTC. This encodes CASSLGQGGSGANVLTF.

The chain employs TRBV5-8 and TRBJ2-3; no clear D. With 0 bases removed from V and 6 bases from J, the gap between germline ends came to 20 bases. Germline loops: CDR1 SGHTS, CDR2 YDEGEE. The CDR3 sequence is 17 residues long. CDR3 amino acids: CASSLVLSAVGLDTQYF. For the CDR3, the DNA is TGTGCCAGCAGCTTGGTACTTTCGGCTGTCGGTTTGGATACGCAGTATTTT.

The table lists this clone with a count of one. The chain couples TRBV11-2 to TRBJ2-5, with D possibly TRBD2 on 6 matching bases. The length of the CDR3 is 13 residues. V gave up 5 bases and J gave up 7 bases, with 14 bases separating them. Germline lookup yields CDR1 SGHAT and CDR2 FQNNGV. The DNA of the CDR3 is TGTGCCAGCAGCCCACAGGACGGGGGGACCCAGTACTTC. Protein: CASSPQDGGTQYF.

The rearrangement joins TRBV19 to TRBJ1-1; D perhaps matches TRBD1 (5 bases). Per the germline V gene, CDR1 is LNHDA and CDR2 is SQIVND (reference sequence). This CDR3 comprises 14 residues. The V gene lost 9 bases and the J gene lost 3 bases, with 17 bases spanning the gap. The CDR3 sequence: CASIYGGGDTEAFF. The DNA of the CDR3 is TGTGCCAGCATCTACGGTGGGGGTGACACTGAAGCTTTCTTT.

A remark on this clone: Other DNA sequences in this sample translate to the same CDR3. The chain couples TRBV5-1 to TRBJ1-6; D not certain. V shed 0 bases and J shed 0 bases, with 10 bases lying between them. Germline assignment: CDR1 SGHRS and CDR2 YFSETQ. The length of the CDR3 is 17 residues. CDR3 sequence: CASSLVGGSSYNSPLHF. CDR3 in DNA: TGCGCCAGCAGCTTGGTTGGTGGCAGCTCCTATAATTCACCCCTCCACTTT.

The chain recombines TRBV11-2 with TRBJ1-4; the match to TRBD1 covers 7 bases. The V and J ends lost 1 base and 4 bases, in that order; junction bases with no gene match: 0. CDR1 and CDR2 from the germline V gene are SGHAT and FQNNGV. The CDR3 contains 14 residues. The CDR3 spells CASSLGQGNEKLFF. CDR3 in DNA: TGTGCCAGCAGCTTAGGACAGGGTAATGAAAAACTGTTTTTT.

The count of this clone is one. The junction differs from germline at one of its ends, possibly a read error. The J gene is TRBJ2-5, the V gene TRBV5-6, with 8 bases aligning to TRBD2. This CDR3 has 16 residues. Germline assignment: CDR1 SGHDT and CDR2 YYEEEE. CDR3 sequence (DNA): TGTGCCAGCAGCTTGGGTCCAGCGGGGGTTCAAGAGGCCCAGTACTTC. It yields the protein CASSLGPAGVQEAQYF.